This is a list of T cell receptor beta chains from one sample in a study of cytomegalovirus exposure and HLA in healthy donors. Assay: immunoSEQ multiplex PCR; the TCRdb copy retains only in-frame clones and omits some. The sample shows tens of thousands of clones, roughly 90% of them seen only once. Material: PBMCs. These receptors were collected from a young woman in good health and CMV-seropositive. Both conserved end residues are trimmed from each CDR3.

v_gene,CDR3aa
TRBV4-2,ASSQDYRTYDLSSGANVLT
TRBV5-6,ASSSTQGVPSSTF
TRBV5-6,ASSPLGGAGETQY
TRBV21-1,ASSKAFGQAKRYEQY
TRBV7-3,ASSLRGGEPQH
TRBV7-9,ASSGGVLGDTEAF
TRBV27,ASSSTSYNEQF
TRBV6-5,ASSPGQSSYGYT
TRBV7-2,ASSWVRTGGDMNTEAF
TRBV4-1,ASSQVGETSYEQY
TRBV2,ASRTNRDRQNTDTQY
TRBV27,ASSYIGTGSDGYT
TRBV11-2,ASSGDNNQPQH
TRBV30,AWSLRGIRITEAF
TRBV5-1,ASSSSATNEKLF
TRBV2,ASSRDSIQETQY
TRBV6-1,AGSSGDSIETQY
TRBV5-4,ASSLSGGNEQF
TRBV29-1,SFRTGERNTIY
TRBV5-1,ASRPTWGGAASGEAF
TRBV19,ASSIVVGNQPQH
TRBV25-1,ATRLAYNEQF
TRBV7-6,ASSLGTSGRAVPYNEQF
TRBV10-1,ASSLSGIAANTGELF
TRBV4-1,ASGEPGQGASSQY
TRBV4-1,ASSQDQGANTEAF
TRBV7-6,ASSRLGGEQY
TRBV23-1,ASSQSGAKLALDTQY
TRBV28,ASSSATSLTDTQY
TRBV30,AWSPLGVGGGETQY